Each of the 20 T cell receptor beta chains below was sequenced from the same sample in a study of cytomegalovirus exposure and HLA in healthy donors. It was with 60 Vbeta and 13 Jbeta primers that the PCR ran. Assay used: immunoSEQ multiplex PCR; TCRdb lists only in-frame clones, some missing. The repertoire holds around 90,000 clones, with about two thirds as singletons. What was sequenced was PBMCs. All receptors come from a boy aged 5 to 17 in good health and CMV-seropositive.

V gene TRBV5-1 combines with J gene TRBJ2-3, with D possibly being TRBD1 (6 bases). The CDR3 sequence is 14 residues long. V lost 4 bases and J 8 bases, leaving 17 bases between the germline ends. CDR1 and CDR2 from the germline V gene are SGHRS and YFSETQ. Here the CDR3 DNA reads TGCGCCAGCAGCCTCCTCCCAGGGGATGGTACGCAGTATTTT. Translation: CASSLLPGDGTQYF.

The chain uses TRBV15 and TRBJ2-7; 7 nucleotides agree with TRBD2. The V gene end was trimmed by 4 bases and the J gene end by 0 bases; junction bases not matched to a gene: 3. The CDR3 has 14 amino acids. Germline CDR1 and CDR2: LNHNV and YYDKDF (reference sequence). The CDR3 loop reads CATSIGGSSYEQYF. DNA of the CDR3: TGTGCCACCAGCATTGGCGGGAGCTCCTACGAGCAGTACTTC.

The CDR3 DNA is TGTGCCAGCAGGCCTACGCAGGGGGTTACCTACGAGCAGTACTTC. Protein sequence: CASRPTQGVTYEQYF. This rearrangement joins TRBV6-5 to TRBJ2-7; 7 bases agree with TRBD1. V shed 6 bases, J shed 2 bases, and the junction held 10 bases outside the gene matches. CDR3 length: 15 amino acids. CDR1 and CDR2 (germline): MNHEY, SVGAGI.

This clone was seen more than once but under ten times. This chain joins TRBV6-6 and TRBJ1-5, with 8 nucleotides matching TRBD1. This CDR3 is built from 14 residues. Germline V gene data show CDR1 as MNHNY and CDR2 as SVGAGI (reference sequence). After removal of 6 bases from V and 3 bases from J, the junction contained 4 bases not matched to a gene. Written as DNA, the CDR3 is TGTGCCAGCAGAGGGACAGGTTTCAATCAGCCCCAGCATTTT. This gives the protein CASRGTGFNQPQHF.

This clone was seen only once. This sequence joins TRBV6-6 and TRBJ1-2, with 7 bases lining up with TRBD1. CDR1 MNHNY and CDR2 SVGAGI come from the germline V gene (reference sequence). V was clipped by 6 bases and J by 6 bases; unmatched bases: 7. This CDR3 has 13 residues. DNA for the CDR3: TGTGCCAGCAGCGAAGACAGGGTCCATGGCTACACCTTC. Protein product: CASSEDRVHGYTF.

V gene TRBV7-2 combines with J gene TRBJ2-5; 7 nucleotides agree with TRBD1. V lost 5 bases, J lost 5 bases, and 8 bases stayed unmatched. Germline V gene data show CDR1 as SGHTA and CDR2 as FQGNSA. This CDR3 contains 14 residues. The CDR3 DNA sequence: TGTGCCAGCAGCAGAGACAGGGTTGGGGAGACCCAGTACTTC. It encodes CASSRDRVGETQYF. Together with reference TRBV7-2 and TRBJ2-5, the CDR3 gives the full variable domain: GAGVSQSPSNKVTEKGKDVELRCDPISGHTALYWYRQSLGQGLEFLIYFQGNSAPDKSGLPSDRFSAERTGGSVSTLTIQRTQQEDSAVYLCASSRDRVGETQYFGPGTRLLVL.

The V gene is TRBV18, the J gene TRBJ2-1, with TRBD2 as a possible D gene (6 bases). The V gene lost 3 bases and the J gene lost 1 base, with 16 bases spanning the gap. Germline V CDR1 and CDR2: KGHSH, LQKENI. This CDR3 is built from 17 residues. This CDR3 reads CASSPFVRGGSYNEQFF. The CDR3 DNA reads as TGTGCCAGCTCACCGTTTGTTCGGGGAGGTTCCTACAATGAGCAGTTCTTC.

This chain joins TRBV7-2 and TRBJ2-1; the match to TRBD1 covers 11 bases. Unmatched junction bases numbered 6, after V lost 1 base and J lost 7 bases. This CDR3 has 16 amino acids. Germline values: CDR1 SGHTA, CDR2 FQGNSA. CDR3 bases: TGTGCCAGCAGCTTAGGGGACAGGGGGAGGTGGAATGAGCAGTTCTTC. It specifies CASSLGDRGRWNEQFF.

The chain uses TRBV2 and TRBJ1-2; 8 nucleotides agree with TRBD1. Trimming cost V 6 bases and J 8 bases; bases outside gene matches: 11. Germline CDR1 reads SNHLY; CDR2 reads FYNNEI. The CDR3 runs 14 residues. CDR3 DNA sequence: TGTGCCAGCAGCCTCGGGACAGGAGGACAAGGCTACACCTTC. Translated: CASSLGTGGQGYTF.

The chain is built from TRBV27 and TRBJ1-4, with 8 positions matching TRBD1. The length of the CDR3 is 15 residues. With 2 bases clipped from V and 7 bases from J, the junction kept 6 bases outside the gene matches. Germline V gives CDR1 MNHEY, CDR2 SMNVEV (reference sequence). CDR3 in amino acids: CASSLGTGGGEKLFF. The DNA of the CDR3 is TGTGCCAGCAGTTTAGGTACAGGGGGGGGTGAAAAACTGTTTTTT.

This clone was observed a few times. The chain uses TRBV7-2 and TRBJ2-7, with TRBD1 matching 7 bases. CDR1 is SGHTA and CDR2 is FQGNSA in the germline V gene. After removal of 0 bases from V and 0 bases from J, the junction contained 5 bases not matched to a gene. This CDR3 is built from 16 residues. CDR3 in amino acids: CASSLAPPGGSYEQYF. CDR3 bases: TGTGCCAGCAGCTTAGCACCGCCAGGGGGCTCCTACGAGCAGTACTTC.

V is TRBV11-2 and J is TRBJ1-2, with D possibly matching TRBD1 (5 bases). CDR3 length: 15 residues. V was clipped by 0 bases and J by 8 bases, with 16 bases between them. The V gene's germline CDR1 is SGHAT and CDR2 FQNNGV. For the CDR3, the DNA is TGTGCCAGCAGCTTAGACCCGGGAGGGGATGGAGGCTACACCTTC. It yields the protein CASSLDPGGDGGYTF.

In its sample, this clone was seen a few times. The rearrangement links TRBV2 to TRBJ1-5, with D uncertain. The CDR3 loop spans 16 amino acids. Germline V gene data show CDR1 as SNHLY and CDR2 as FYNNEI. V shed 1 base and J shed 5 bases, with 15 bases lying between them. The CDR3 protein is CASSEVAAWRHQPQHF. The CDR3 bases are TGTGCCAGCAGTGAAGTGGCGGCATGGCGGCATCAGCCCCAGCATTTT.

V usage is TRBV5-8 and J usage is TRBJ1-2; the D gene is possibly TRBD1 (6 bases). Germline V lookup: CDR1 SGHTS, CDR2 YDEGEE. V lost 0 bases to trimming and J lost 6 bases, with 15 bases between them. The length of the CDR3 is 15 residues. The CDR3 nucleotides read TGTGCCAGCAGCTTGGAGGGCAGGGGATCCCATGGCTACACCTTC. This translates into CASSLEGRGSHGYTF.

This clone was detected a few times. The CDR3 loop is CASSTPGQGAYEQYF. CDR3 sequence (DNA): TGTGCCAGCAGCACACCGGGACAGGGGGCCTACGAGCAGTACTTC. The chain is built from TRBV5-4 and TRBJ2-7; 11 bases are shared with TRBD1. Germline CDR1 SGHNT, CDR2 YYREEE (reference sequence). There are 15 residues in the CDR3. Trimming removed 4 bases from V and 2 bases from J; junction bases left unmatched: 5.

The CDR3 bases are TGCGCCAGCAGCTTGTCCACAAAGCAGTACTTC. Translation: CASSLSTKQYF. The chain has TRBV5-1 and TRBJ2-7; D is unclear. CDR1 is SGHRS and CDR2 is YFSETQ in the germline V gene. Trimming shortened V by 1 base and J by 8 bases, and 7 bases separated the two germline ends. The CDR3 is 11 residues long.

V gene TRBV28 combines with J gene TRBJ1-1; 8 nucleotides agree with TRBD1. V lost 5 bases and J lost 1; bases outside the gene matches: 6. CDR1 MDHEN and CDR2 SYDVKM come from the germline V gene. The CDR3 has 15 residues. CDR3 sequence (DNA): TGTGCCAGCAGTGTACGACAGGGGTGGAACACTGAAGCTTTCTTT. Translating it yields CASSVRQGWNTEAFF.

The rearrangement joins TRBV25-1 to TRBJ2-3, with 7 bases fitting TRBD2. The CDR3 has 16 amino acids. CDR1 and CDR2 (germline): MGHDK, SYGVNS. The trim removed 0 bases at V and 4 bases at J, leaving 7 bases unmatched. CDR3 amino acids: CASSEYSTAGADTQYF. The CDR3, as DNA: TGTGCCAGCAGTGAATATAGCACGGCGGGAGCAGATACGCAGTATTTT.

This clone has more than one count but fewer than ten. The rearrangement links TRBV30 to TRBJ2-1, with TRBD2 matching 12 bases. V was clipped by 3 bases and J by 6 bases; unmatched bases: 3. Per the germline V gene, CDR1 is GTSNPN and CDR2 is SVGIG (reference sequence). The CDR3 has 14 amino acids. This chain's CDR3 is CAWRGLAGTNEQFF. CDR3 coding DNA: TGTGCCTGGAGAGGACTAGCGGGGACCAATGAGCAGTTCTTC.

The rearrangement links TRBV5-6 to TRBJ2-2; 9 bases are shared with TRBD1. The CDR3 consists of 17 residues. Germline V gene data show CDR1 as SGHDT and CDR2 as YYEEEE. Losses at the gene ends were 0 bases for V and 4 bases for J; bases not matched to a gene: 7. The CDR3 region is CASSLDRQGVGTGELFF. DNA of the CDR3: TGTGCCAGCAGCTTGGACCGACAGGGGGTAGGCACCGGGGAGCTGTTTTTT.